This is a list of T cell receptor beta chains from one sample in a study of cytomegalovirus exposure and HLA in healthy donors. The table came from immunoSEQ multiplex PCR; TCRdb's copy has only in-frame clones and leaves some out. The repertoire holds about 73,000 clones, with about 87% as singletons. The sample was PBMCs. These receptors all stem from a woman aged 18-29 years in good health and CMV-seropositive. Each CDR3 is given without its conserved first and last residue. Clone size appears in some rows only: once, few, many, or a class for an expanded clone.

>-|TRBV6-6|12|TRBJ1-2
AITSGTAFYGYT
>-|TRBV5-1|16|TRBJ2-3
ASSLLSPTRGSTDTQY
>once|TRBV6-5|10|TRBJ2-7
ASSPPSHEQY
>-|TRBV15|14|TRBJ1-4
ATSRDPGDRLEKLF
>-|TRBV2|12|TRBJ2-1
ASSEMARNNEQF
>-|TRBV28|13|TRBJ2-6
ASSRQVSGANVLT
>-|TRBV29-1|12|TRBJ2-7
SVGWASPGGEQY
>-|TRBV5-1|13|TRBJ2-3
ASSLFGESTDTQY
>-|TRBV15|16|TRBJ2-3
ATSRDSLGTGDTDTQY
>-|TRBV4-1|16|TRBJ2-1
ASSQVLGQGPSYNEQF
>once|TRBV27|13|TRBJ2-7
ASRRAVGQLRGQY
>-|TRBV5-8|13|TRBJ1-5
ASSLAGGGDQPQH
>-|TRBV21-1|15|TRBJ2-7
ASSKWGQGAATYEQY
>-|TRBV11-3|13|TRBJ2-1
ASSASGVPGNEQF
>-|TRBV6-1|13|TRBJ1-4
ASSDLGRVFEKLF
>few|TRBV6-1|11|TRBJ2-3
ASDERSTDTQY
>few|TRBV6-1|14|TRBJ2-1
ASSEAPSGSYNEQF
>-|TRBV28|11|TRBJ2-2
ASRTGGNGELF
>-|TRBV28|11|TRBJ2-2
ASSPREDGELF
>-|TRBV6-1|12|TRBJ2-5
ASSERRGQETQY
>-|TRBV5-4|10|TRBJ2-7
ASSLLAGKQY
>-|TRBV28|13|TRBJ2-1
ASSKTGGAYNEQF
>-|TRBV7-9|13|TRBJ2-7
ASSLVGLVTYEQY
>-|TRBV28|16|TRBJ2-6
ASSFPMLGPSGANVLT
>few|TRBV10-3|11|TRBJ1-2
AISGQGPYGYT
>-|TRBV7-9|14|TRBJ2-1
ASSGDGTASYNEQF
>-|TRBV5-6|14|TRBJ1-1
ASSFHWTGMNTEAF
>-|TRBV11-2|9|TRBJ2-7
ASSLGAHKY
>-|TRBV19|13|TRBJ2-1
ASSHSGSSYNEQF
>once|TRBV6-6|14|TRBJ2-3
ASSYSRGYTQDTQY
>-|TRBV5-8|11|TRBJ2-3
ASSLSFGDTQY
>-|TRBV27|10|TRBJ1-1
ASSGGIAEAF
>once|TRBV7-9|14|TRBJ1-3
ASSLVGEGGLNTIY
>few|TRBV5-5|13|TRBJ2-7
ASSHAPGQGYEQY
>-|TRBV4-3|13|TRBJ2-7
ASSQLWDRSYEQY
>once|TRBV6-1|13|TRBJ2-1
ASSSPGSGSNEQF
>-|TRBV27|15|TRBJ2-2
ASSLRSAGGSGGELF
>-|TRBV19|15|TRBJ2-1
ASSIPSGTSGGNEQF
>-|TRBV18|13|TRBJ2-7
ASSSDRQGFYEQY
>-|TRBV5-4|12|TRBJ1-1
ASSITQGGTEAF